This paragraph covers one T cell receptor beta chain sequence. Its cognate antigen is unknown. TCRdb reprocessed the RT-PCR reads via MiXCR and lists one record per CDR3 protein. The sample records hundreds of thousands of distinct CDR3 sequences, 15% to 17% being singletons. The data originate from a study of response to subunit inactivated influenza vaccine. General study results and limits: Only a handful of new T cells, the authors suggested, are recruited with each seasonal influenza vaccination.

Germline lookup yields CDR1 SGHTA and CDR2 FQGNSA. CDR3 size: 14 residues. The ends lost 5 bases at V and 16 bases at J; junction bases unmatched: 10. This clonotype was sampled from a man aged 50 to 59 who received an inactivated influenza vaccine. The V and J genes are TRBV7-2 and TRBJ2-1, with 14 nucleotides matching TRBD2. The sample here was PBMCs from blood, taken 11 to 12 days after vaccination. Here the CDR3 reads CASSITGTSGSPFF. CDR3 coding DNA: TGTGCCAGCAGCATAACCGGGACTAGCGGGAGCCCTTTCTTC.